The 7 T cell receptor beta chains listed next were all sequenced from one sample in a study of T cell responses to AZD1222 COVID-19 vaccine. Repertoires were generated with immunoSEQ multiplex PCR, while TCRdb's copy carries only in-frame clones and drops some. There are roughly 120,000 clones in the sample; about nine tenths occur only once, and under 3% lies in the top ten. The sample here was peripheral blood, taken 28 days after the second AZD1222 dose. The receptors originated from an adult who received the AZD1222 COVID-19 vaccine.

The V and J genes are TRBV2 and TRBJ2-3; possibly TRBD2 for D (5 bases). The CDR3 consists of 12 residues. Trimming took 6 bases from V and 2 from J, leaving 6 bases between them. Germline V gene data show CDR1 as SNHLY and CDR2 as FYNNEI. This CDR3 is CASRGDTDTQYF. For the CDR3, the DNA is TGTGCCAGCAGGGGAGACACAGATACGCAGTATTTT.

This clone was recorded once. This chain links TRBV5-4 with TRBJ2-1; D might be TRBD2 (6 bases). There are 15 residues in the CDR3. Trimming left V 6 bases short and J 0 bases short, with 13 bases between. The V gene's germline CDR1 is SGHNT and CDR2 YYREEE (reference sequence). DNA for the CDR3: TGTGCCAGCACCCCACCCGGGGGCTCCTACAATGAGCAGTTCTTC. Translated: CASTPPGGSYNEQFF.

The chain links TRBV29-1 to TRBJ1-2, with TRBD1 matching over 7 bases. The germline V gene has CDR1 SQVTM and CDR2 ANQGSEA. The CDR3 is 14 residues long. V gave up 2 bases and J gave up 8 bases; unmatched junction bases: 11. The CDR3 region is CSVELATQQGGYTF. The CDR3 nucleotides read TGCAGCGTTGAATTGGCGACCCAACAGGGGGGCTACACCTTC.

V and J are TRBV20-1 and TRBJ1-2; no clear D. CDR3 size: 10 residues. Germline V gene data show CDR1 as DFQATT and CDR2 as SNEGSKA (reference sequence). V was clipped by 3 bases and J by 8 bases, with 7 bases between them. This CDR3 reads CSASREGYTF. The CDR3 DNA reads as TGCAGTGCTAGTAGGGAGGGCTACACCTTC.

The chain is built from TRBV7-2 and TRBJ2-7; maybe TRBD2 (6 bases). The CDR3 contains 15 residues. Trimming removed 4 bases from V and 2 bases from J, with 15 bases in between. The V gene's germline CDR1 is SGHTA and CDR2 FQGNSA. CDR3 sequence (DNA): TGTGCCAGCAGCTCCGCCGCCCTAGCGCCCTACGAGCAGTACTTC. This translates into CASSSAALAPYEQYF.

This sequence joins TRBV5-4 and TRBJ1-6; 9 nucleotides agree with TRBD1. This CDR3 region has 16 residues. With V trimmed by 3 bases and J by 9 bases, 10 bases remained unmatched. From germline, CDR1 is SGHNT and CDR2 YYREEE (reference sequence). CDR3 sequence reads: CASSSQQTGGGSPLHF. The CDR3 coding sequence is TGTGCCAGCAGCTCGCAACAGACAGGGGGAGGTTCACCCCTCCACTTT.

The chain joins TRBV7-2 to TRBJ1-1; unclear D gene. This CDR3 is 19 amino acids long. The V and J ends lost 1 base and 0 bases respectively, with 21 bases between them. The germline V gene encodes CDR1 SGHTA and CDR2 FQGNSA. This CDR3 reads CASSLVGSFRPSMNTEAFF. The CDR3 nucleotides read TGTGCCAGCAGCTTAGTCGGGTCGTTTCGTCCGTCCATGAACACTGAAGCTTTCTTT.